The 23 T cell receptor beta chains listed next were all sequenced from one sample in a study of identical twins (dated by TCRdb to 2016 to 2017). The library was obtained by 5' RACE. The run used an Illumina HiSeq 2000. The raw public reads went through TCRdb reprocessing: fastp at Q25, MiXCR clone calling, in-frame beta chains kept. Each entry merges the rows of one CDR3 protein and shows their most common DNA and genes. The sample yields hundreds of thousands of distinct CDR3 sequences; about a fifth were counted once. Together, the top ten hold 0.45% to 0.5% of the sample. The same sample was also studied in work on yellow fever vaccine responses in identical twins.

The sequenced material came from CD4+ T cells sorted from blood. The receptors originated from a woman aged 18-29 years in good health.

The chain recombines TRBV20-1 with TRBJ2-3; the D gene is possibly TRBD2 (6 bases). Trimming took off 1 base at V and 7 bases at J, with 9 bases between the two ends. The CDR3 contains 12 residues. Germline V CDR1 and CDR2: DFQATT, SNEGSKA (reference sequence). This CDR3 reads CSARAGVNTQYF. The CDR3, as DNA: TGCAGTGCTAGAGCGGGGGTCAATACGCAGTATTTT.

This clonotype turned up a few times. The chain couples TRBV5-4 to TRBJ2-3; 7 bases line up with TRBD1. Germline CDR1 and CDR2: SGHNT and YYREEE (reference sequence). Trimming removed 4 bases from V and 4 bases from J; junction bases left unmatched: 9. The CDR3 runs to 15 residues. The DNA of the CDR3 is TGTGCCAGCAGCCCAGACAGGGCCAAAGCAGATACGCAGTATTTT. Its translation is CASSPDRAKADTQYF.

The V and J genes are TRBV18 and TRBJ2-5; D tentatively fits TRBD1 or TRBD2 (5 bases each). CDR3 length: 12 residues. The V end lost 10 bases, the J end lost 4 bases, and 13 bases lay between the germline ends. Germline CDR1 is KGHSH and CDR2 is LQKENI. CDR3 bases: TGTGCCAATTCTCGGGACGGAGAGACCCAGTACTTC. Translation: CANSRDGETQYF.

The chain recombines TRBV4-2 with TRBJ2-1; 12 nucleotides agree with TRBD2. Trimming cost V 4 bases and J 6 bases; bases outside gene matches: 7. Germline CDR1 and CDR2: LGHNA and YNFKEQ. The CDR3 has 16 amino acids. CDR3 bases: TGTGCCAGCAGCCCTAGCGGGAGGGCCTTCGTCAATGAGCAGTTCTTC. This encodes CASSPSGRAFVNEQFF.

The genes are TRBV20-1 and TRBJ1-5; perhaps TRBD1 as D (6 bases). CDR3 length: 15 residues. Deletions cut 0 bases from V and 5 bases from J, with 14 bases between. Germline V gene sequence: CDR1 DFQATT, CDR2 SNEGSKA (reference sequence). In nucleotides, the CDR3 is TGCAGTGCTAGAGAGACGGGGGGCCTTCATCAGCCCCAGCATTTT. This translates into CSARETGGLHQPQHF.

This chain uses TRBV6-1 with TRBJ2-7; 13 nucleotides match TRBD2. The V segment lost 7 bases and the J segment 0 bases; nucleotides outside the gene matches: 6. The germline V gene has CDR1 MNHNS and CDR2 SASEGT. This CDR3 region has 16 residues. CDR3 sequence reads: CASNTGLAGSSYEQYF. CDR3 DNA: TGTGCCAGCAATACGGGACTAGCGGGAAGCTCCTACGAGCAGTACTTC.

This clonotype was seen a handful of times. This sequence joins TRBV6-1 and TRBJ2-2; D remains ambiguous. The CDR3 spans 15 residues. Germline V CDR1 and CDR2: MNHNS, SASEGT. With 5 bases removed from V and 1 base from J, the gap between germline ends came to 11 bases. The CDR3 loop is CASSPPDRNTGELFF. CDR3 bases: TGTGCCAGCAGTCCCCCGGACCGGAACACCGGGGAGCTGTTTTTT.

The rearrangement links TRBV3-1 to TRBJ1-3; the D is unclear. V shed 6 bases and J shed 0 bases, with 6 bases lying between them. Germline lookup yields CDR1 LGHDT and CDR2 YNNKEL (reference sequence). The CDR3 spans 13 residues. CDR3 sequence reads: CASRQSSGNTIYF. CDR3 nucleotides: TGTGCCAGCAGGCAAAGCTCTGGAAACACCATATATTTT.

This clonotype was observed a handful of times. V usage is TRBV10-3 and J usage is TRBJ2-2; no definite D call. V was cut by 0 bases and J by 1 base, with 9 bases left in between. Germline V gene sequence: CDR1 ENHRY, CDR2 SYGVKD. This CDR3 has 16 amino acids. The CDR3 here is CAISESQGMNTGELFF. DNA for the CDR3: TGTGCCATCAGTGAGTCACAAGGAATGAACACCGGGGAGCTGTTTTTT.

The chain joins TRBV5-1 to TRBJ2-7; D call uncertain. In germline, CDR1 is SGHRS, CDR2 YFSETQ. This CDR3 contains 12 residues. Trimming took 1 base from V and 6 from J, leaving 8 bases between them. The CDR3 coding sequence is TGCGCCAGCAGCTTGTTGGGTACCGAGCAGTACTTC. Translation gives CASSLLGTEQYF.

The chain carries TRBV7-9 and TRBJ2-1, with 9 bases that match TRBD2. Germline V lookup: CDR1 SEHNR, CDR2 FQNEAQ (reference sequence). After removal of 0 bases from V and 7 bases from J, the junction contained 7 bases not matched to a gene. The CDR3 is made up of 16 amino acids. CDR3 sequence: CASSLAFSGSGNEQFF. CDR3 DNA: TGTGCCAGCAGCTTAGCATTTAGCGGGAGTGGTAATGAGCAGTTCTTC.

This rearrangement joins TRBV12-3 or TRBV12-4 to TRBJ2-1; TRBD2 agrees at 12 bases. This CDR3 comprises 16 residues. V lost 6 bases, J lost 4 bases, and 7 bases stayed unmatched. The CDR3 DNA reads TGTGCCAGCAGCCCTACAACTAGCGGGAGGTACAATGAGCAGTTCTTC. Protein product: CASSPTTSGRYNEQFF.

V gene TRBV5-6 combines with J gene TRBJ2-2; D could derive from TRBD1 or TRBD2 (5 bases each). The CDR3 consists of 16 residues. Germline values: CDR1 SGHDT, CDR2 YYEEEE. V lost 1 base, J lost 7 bases, and 17 bases lay in between. CDR3 loop: CASSLYRARGDGELFF. The CDR3 bases are TGTGCCAGCAGCTTGTACCGGGCGCGAGGGGACGGGGAGCTGTTTTTT. Full variable domain (outside the CDR3, taken from reference TRBV5-6 and TRBJ2-2): DAGVTQSPTHLIKTRGQQVTLRCSPKSGHDTVSWYQQALGQGPQFIFQYYEEEERQRGNFPDRFSGHQFPNYSSELNVNALLLGDSALYLCASSLYRARGDGELFFGEGSRLTVL.

The rearrangement uses TRBV20-1 and TRBJ1-4; D ambiguous. Trimming took 0 bases from V and 3 from J, leaving 17 bases between them. CDR1 and CDR2 (germline): DFQATT, SNEGSKA (reference sequence). This CDR3 spans 17 amino acids. The CDR3 sequence: CSARDREGVPSNEKLFF. CDR3 nucleotides: TGCAGTGCTAGAGATCGTGAGGGAGTTCCTTCTAATGAAAAACTGTTTTTT.

This chain uses TRBV10-3 with TRBJ2-7, with TRBD2 as a possible D gene (6 bases). Trimming stripped 2 bases from V and 5 bases from J, with 7 bases between. The germline V gene has CDR1 ENHRY and CDR2 SYGVKD. The CDR3 runs 12 residues. CDR3 nucleotide sequence: TGTGCCATCAGTGAGGGAGGGAACGAGCAGTACTTC. Amino acids: CAISEGGNEQYF.

V is TRBV20-1 and J is TRBJ2-1, with D possibly matching TRBD1 (5 bases). Germline CDR1 is DFQATT and CDR2 is SNEGSKA (reference sequence). Trimming took off 6 bases at V and 0 bases at J, with 15 bases between the two ends. This CDR3 region has 15 residues. As DNA, the CDR3 is TGCAGTGCCACGATGACAGAATCCTCCTACAATGAGCAGTTCTTC. Its protein product is CSATMTESSYNEQFF.

The chain uses TRBV21-1 and TRBJ2-7. TRBV21-1 is a pseudogene. This CDR3 is 15 amino acids long. The CDR3 here is CASSRRQWVSYEQYF. The CDR3 nucleotides are TGTGCCAGCAGCCGCCGACAATGGGTCTCCTACGAGCAGTACTTC.

The chain uses TRBV5-1 and TRBJ2-7; 9 positions agree with TRBD1. The germline CDR1 and CDR2 sequences are SGHRS and YFSETQ. The CDR3 runs 15 residues. The J segment lost 5 bases and the V segment lost 0 bases, leaving 6 bases of the junction unmatched. The CDR3: CASSLDDRDRDEQYF. The CDR3 nucleotides read TGCGCCAGCAGCTTGGACGATAGGGACAGGGACGAGCAGTACTTC. The complete variable domain, with remaining parts taken from reference TRBV5-1 and TRBJ2-7, reads KAGVTQTPRYLIKTRGQQVTLSCSPISGHRSVSWYQQTPGQGLQFLFEYFSETQRNKGNFPGRFSGRQFSNSRSEMNVSTLELGDSALYLCASSLDDRDRDEQYFGPGTRLTVT.

This rearrangement joins TRBV9 to TRBJ1-6, with 9 bases identical to TRBD1. The V gene end was trimmed by 4 bases and the J gene end by 7 bases; junction bases not matched to a gene: 6. Germline CDR1 reads SGDLS; CDR2 reads YYNGEE. The CDR3 runs 15 residues. The CDR3 is CASSTEGTGNSPLHF. In DNA form, the CDR3 reads TGTGCCAGCAGCACCGAGGGGACAGGGAATTCACCCCTCCACTTT.

The chain uses TRBV19 and TRBJ2-3, with D perhaps TRBD2 (6 bases). V was trimmed by 9 bases and J by 0 bases, leaving 16 bases between them. CDR1 and CDR2 (germline): LNHDA, SQIVND (reference sequence). CDR3 size: 15 residues. The CDR3 region is CASQKRAPSTDTQYF. In DNA form, the CDR3 reads TGTGCCAGCCAGAAGCGGGCCCCAAGCACAGATACGCAGTATTTT. Drawing the rest from reference TRBV19 and TRBJ2-3, the complete variable domain is DGGITQSPKYLFRKEGQNVTLSCEQNLNHDAMYWYRQDPGQGLRLIYYSQIVNDFQKGDIAEGYSVSREKKESFPLTVTSAQKNPTAFYLCASQKRAPSTDTQYFGPGTRLTVL.

The chain joins TRBV4-1 to TRBJ2-1; unclear D gene. Per the germline V gene, CDR1 is MGHRA and CDR2 is YSYEKL. The CDR3 extends over 14 amino acids. The germline V and J ends were trimmed by 4 bases and 4 bases, with 11 bases remaining between them. The CDR3 region is CASSRFSGYNEQFF. The CDR3 bases are TGCGCCAGCAGCCGTTTCTCAGGATACAATGAGCAGTTCTTC.

The genes are TRBV29-1 and TRBJ2-5; D tentatively fits TRBD1 or TRBD2 (5 bases each). The length of the CDR3 is 15 residues. The V and J ends lost 1 base and 5 bases respectively, with 17 bases between them. Germline lookup yields CDR1 SQVTM and CDR2 ANQGSEA. This CDR3 reads CSVEGGAGTLETQYF. DNA for the CDR3: TGCAGCGTTGAAGGTGGGGCAGGGACGTTGGAGACCCAGTACTTC. Combining the CDR3 with reference TRBV29-1 and TRBJ2-5 gives the whole variable domain SAVISQKPSRDICQRGTSLTIQCQVDSQVTMMFWYRQQPGQSLTLIATANQGSEATYESGFVIDKFPISRPNLTFSTLTVSNMSPEDSSIYLCSVEGGAGTLETQYFGPGTRLLVL.

This chain connects TRBV7-9 to TRBJ1-1, with D possibly matching TRBD1 (5 bases). Trimming pared 5 bases from V and 5 bases from J, leaving 12 bases between. CDR1 and CDR2 (germline): SEHNR, FQNEAQ (reference sequence). The CDR3 sequence is 13 residues long. The CDR3 protein is CASSRGEGTEAFF. CDR3 bases: TGTGCCAGCAGCCGAGGGGAAGGGACTGAAGCTTTCTTT.